This entry features one T cell receptor beta chain sequence. Its target is unknown. This sample was included in a study of cytomegalovirus exposure and HLA in healthy donors. Study-level findings and limits: In presence/absence analyses, roughly uniform sequencing depth across donors was assumed.

PCR involved 60 Vbeta and 13 Jbeta primers. Authors' processing steps: The authors later counted roughly 76 million unique TCR beta chains, 9.5 million to 11 million of them shared. Clones were read by immunoSEQ multiplex PCR, and TCRdb kept only the in-frame ones, dropping some. V and J calls and clone size are copied from that table; D and trimming were computed from the DNA. Among roughly 150,000 clones listed, approximately 80% were seen once. Germline-derived CDR1 and CDR2 are SQVTM and ANQGSEA. V lost 6 bases to trimming and J lost 6 bases, with 17 bases between them. This CDR3 contains 14 residues.

The sequenced material came from PBMCs. This clonotype was obtained from a woman aged 40 to 50 in good health and CMV-seronegative. The chain has TRBV29-1 and TRBJ1-4; D may be TRBD1 (5 bases). The CDR3 DNA reads as TGCAGCGTAGCCTATCATGGAGGGGATGAAAAACTGTTTTTT. Its protein is CSVAYHGGDEKLFF.